This TCR beta chain was sequenced during a study of blood T cell repertoires in COVID-19 (dated by TCRdb to 2018 to 2021). Some background on the complete study: Samples from collaborators originated in the United States, Italy and Spain and spanned both the acute and convalescent phases of COVID-19. The material from the prospective study consisted of cDNA or gDNA derived from T cells, B-cell-depleted T cells, or PBMCs. Nearly every sample came with metadata listing a de-identified subject ID, COVID-19 status, age in years and sex. The samples were drawn from the first 160 participants of the ongoing ImmuneRACE study and from 1,254 subjects provided by 6 global collaborators. The repertoires were made available in a free public database intended to serve as a resource for research on the immune response to SARS-CoV-2. Deeply sampled blood TCRbeta repertoires from subjects exposed to, actively infected with, or recovered from COVID-19 were included in the dataset. Where available, HLA class I and class II types were obtained from metadata supplied by the sample provider rather than from assay-based typing.

TCRbeta CDR3 regions were amplified from genomic DNA by means of the immunoSEQ Assay, a bias-controlled multiplex PCR. The source study handled its data this way. Within the assay, amplification of reference gene primers was used to estimate how many nucleated cells each sample contained. Sequence reads were collapsed and filtered to measure the absolute abundance of every unique TCRbeta CDR3 rearrangement. For each sample, productive Simpson clonality was calculated by taking the square root of Simpson's diversity index across productive rearrangements. In TCRdb, the immuneACCESS table is reduced to in-frame sequences with V and J assigned. These tables do not hold every clone; where another copy was compared, an unresolved V gene accounts for under half, and the others remain unexplained. From that table come the V and J calls and clone size; the DNA was used to work out D and trimming. The sample has 270,000 or so clones on record, 90% of them singletons. Approximately 2.1% of the sample belongs to the ten largest clones.

About this clone: There is no known antigen for this receptor. Base qualities are not recorded, but no much larger clone differs from it by a single base.

The full study reports these points: Clinical and demographic metadata were provided uncurated, with the amount varying by source and participant.

One collaborating source in Seattle enrolled patients while the patients were actively infected and followed the patients over time throughout the course of disease. Each collaborating institution followed its own protocols to collect whole blood in K2EDTA tubes. For TCRbeta analysis, collaborators shipped samples in one of three forms: frozen whole blood, isolated PBMCs, or DNA extracted from either of those sample types. After removal of 8 bases from V and 11 bases from J, the junction retains 8 bases not matched to a gene. From its cysteine to its phenylalanine, the CDR3 spans 12 amino acids. Solely the CDR3 DNA is kept, with 36 bases framed from the first base. Per the germline V gene, SGHVS is the CDR1 and FNYEAQ is the CDR2.

The clonotype was recovered from a woman aged 60-70 years with COVID-19, enrolled during active disease. The chain is assembled from TRBV7-6 and TRBJ1-1, with TRBD1 identical over 10 junction bases. The sequenced material came from peripheral blood. DNA sequence: TGTGCCAGCGGACGGACAGGGGGTAGGGCTTTCTTT. This translates into CASGRTGGRAFF.